Following are 19 T cell receptor beta chains from one sample sequenced in a study of graft-versus-host responses after intestinal transplantation. The repertoire was sequenced with immunoSEQ multiplex PCR; TCRdb's copy has only in-frame clones and lacks some. The table shows some 90,000 clones, with around 90% occurring only once. Their target antigens are unknown. This material consisted of unstimulated CD8+ T cells sorted from spleen or lymph node cells, taken before transplant. These receptors all stem from a human donor who was the organ donor for an intestinal transplant.

The chain joins TRBV13 to TRBJ2-1; tentatively, D is TRBD2 (6 bases). The V end was cut by 4 bases, the J end by 3 bases, with 10 bases between. The germline CDR1 and CDR2 sequences are PRHDT and FYEKMQ (reference sequence). CDR3 size: 14 residues. The chain's CDR3 is CASSSGTFYNEQFF. CDR3 in DNA: TGTGCCAGCAGCTCCGGGACTTTCTACAATGAGCAGTTCTTC.

The chain joins TRBV4-2 to TRBJ2-1, with a tentative D call TRBD2 (5 bases). With 1 base removed from V and 0 bases from J, the gap between germline ends came to 7 bases. The CDR3 consists of 15 residues. Germline values: CDR1 LGHNA, CDR2 YNFKEQ. The CDR3 nucleotides read TGTGCCAGCAGCCAAGGTCGGGGCTCCTACAATGAGCAGTTCTTC. It specifies CASSQGRGSYNEQFF.

V usage is TRBV6-1 and J usage is TRBJ2-1; 8 nucleotides agree with TRBD2. Germline-derived CDR1 and CDR2 are MNHNS and SASEGT. This CDR3 has 13 amino acids. V lost 7 bases to trimming and J lost 6 bases; unmatched junction nucleotides: 5. The CDR3 protein is CASMISGANEQFF. The CDR3 DNA is TGTGCCAGCATGATTAGCGGGGCCAATGAGCAGTTCTTC.

This chain connects TRBV27 to TRBJ2-5; 9 nucleotides match TRBD1. The tail of the sequence fits TRBJ2-7 better, so the J call may be wrong. The CDR3 contains 15 residues. Germline values: CDR1 MNHEY, CDR2 SMNVEV (reference sequence). The DNA of the CDR3 is TGTGCCAGCAGTTCCCCTAGGACAGGGGACAACGAGCAGTACTTC. Its translation: CASSSPRTGDNEQYF.

V gene TRBV7-9 combines with J gene TRBJ2-7, with a tentative D call TRBD1 (5 bases). Trimming cost V 5 bases and J 3 bases, with 14 bases left between them. Germline-derived CDR1 and CDR2 are SEHNR and FQNEAQ (reference sequence). The CDR3 totals 14 residues. The DNA of the CDR3 is TGTGCCAGCAGCCCAATTGACAGCTACTACGAGCAGTACTTC. It is translated as CASSPIDSYYEQYF. Together with reference TRBV7-9 and TRBJ2-7, the CDR3 gives the full variable domain: DTGVSQNPRHKITKRGQNVTFRCDPISEHNRLYWYRQTLGQGPEFLTYFQNEAQLEKSRLLSDRFSAERPKGSFSTLEIQRTEQGDSAMYLCASSPIDSYYEQYFGPGTRLTVT.

This clone has only one observation. The rearrangement joins TRBV30 to TRBJ1-2; D possibly corresponds to TRBD1 (6 bases). Trimming removed 3 bases at V and 2 bases at J, with 19 bases between. The CDR3 loop spans 16 amino acids. Germline V gene data show CDR1 as GTSNPN and CDR2 as SVGIG (reference sequence). The CDR3 DNA sequence: TGTGCCTGGAGCGGATGGGACACCGAGGCGAACTATGGCTACACCTTC. Translation: CAWSGWDTEANYGYTF. Full variable domain (missing parts from reference TRBV30 and TRBJ1-2): SQTIHQWPATLVQPVGSPLSLECTVEGTSNPNLYWYRQAAGRGLQLLFYSVGIGQISSEVPQNLSASRPQDRQFILSSKKLLLSDSGFYLCAWSGWDTEANYGYTFGSGTRLTVV.

In its sample, this clone was seen once. The gene calls are TRBV15 and TRBJ1-4; 7 positions agree with TRBD1. Germline loops: CDR1 LNHNV, CDR2 YYDKDF (reference sequence). J lost 4 bases, V lost 3 bases, and 5 bases had no gene match. This CDR3 spans 15 amino acids. CDR3 nucleotide sequence: TGTGCCACCAGCAGGGAGGGACAGTTTAATGAAAAACTGTTTTTT. The encoded protein is CATSREGQFNEKLFF.

The gene calls are TRBV28 and TRBJ2-2; D is unresolved. V was pared by 6 bases and J by 3 bases, with 14 bases between. The CDR3 has 15 residues. Germline V lookup: CDR1 MDHEN, CDR2 SYDVKM. The CDR3 coding sequence is TGTGCCAGCAGCAACACATTACGGGACACCGGGGAGCTGTTTTTT. Amino acid sequence: CASSNTLRDTGELFF.

V is TRBV27 and J is TRBJ2-1; 12 positions agree with TRBD2. The V gene end was trimmed by 6 bases and the J gene end by 0 bases; junction bases not matched to a gene: 9. CDR3 length equals 18 residues. Germline lookup yields CDR1 MNHEY and CDR2 SMNVEV (reference sequence). CDR3 coding DNA: TGTGCCAGCAGAAGGACTAGCGGGGCCCTGAGCTCCTACAATGAGCAGTTCTTC. Protein: CASRRTSGALSSYNEQFF.

The gene calls are TRBV19 and TRBJ2-7, with 8 bases aligning to TRBD2. With V trimmed by 2 bases and J by 6 bases, 9 bases remained unmatched. CDR1 and CDR2 from the germline V gene are LNHDA and SQIVND (reference sequence). This CDR3 has 15 residues. In nucleotides, the CDR3 is TGTGCCAGTAGTATATCGGGGGGGATACCCATCGAGCAGTACTTC. Translation: CASSISGGIPIEQYF.

The rearrangement joins TRBV9 to TRBJ2-1, with no clear D. This CDR3 is 14 amino acids long. Germline V gene sequence: CDR1 SGDLS, CDR2 YYNGEE. V lost 3 bases to trimming and J lost 0 bases, with 7 bases between them. The CDR3 region has the DNA TGTGCCAGCAGCGGGCGGAGCTCCTACAATGAGCAGTTCTTC. Translation gives CASSGRSSYNEQFF.

The chain combines TRBV7-8 with TRBJ2-1; possible D gene TRBD1, 5 bases. The CDR3 is made up of 16 amino acids. Germline V gene sequence: CDR1 SGHVS, CDR2 FQNEAQ. Trimming removed 2 bases at V and 6 bases at J, with 17 bases between. CDR3 protein: CASSLPLSTASNEQFF. The DNA for the CDR3 is TGTGCCAGCAGCTTACCCCTCTCGACAGCCTCCAATGAGCAGTTCTTC.

The V and J genes are TRBV7-9 and TRBJ2-7; TRBD1 is a possible D gene (7 bases). This CDR3 comprises 14 residues. Germline V CDR1 and CDR2: SEHNR, FQNEAQ (reference sequence). V was clipped by 4 bases and J by 1 base, with 11 bases between them. CDR3: CASSSGGTSYEQYF. CDR3 coding DNA: TGTGCCAGCAGCTCAGGGGGGACTTCCTACGAGCAGTACTTC.

The chain couples TRBV5-6 to TRBJ2-2, with TRBD1 matching 9 bases. Germline values: CDR1 SGHDT, CDR2 YYEEEE. V was pared by 0 bases and J by 6 bases, with 9 bases of the junction left unmatched. The CDR3 runs to 17 residues. CDR3 coding DNA: TGTGCCAGCAGCTTGGACACAGGGGGCCTCGCTCCCGGGGAGCTGTTTTTT. As protein: CASSLDTGGLAPGELFF. The full variable domain, completed using reference TRBV5-6 and TRBJ2-2, is DAGVTQSPTHLIKTRGQQVTLRCSPKSGHDTVSWYQQALGQGPQFIFQYYEEEERQRGNFPDRFSGHQFPNYSSELNVNALLLGDSALYLCASSLDTGGLAPGELFFGEGSRLTVL.

This clone was recorded a few times. The chain uses TRBV9 and TRBJ2-5; D is perhaps TRBD1 (6 bases). V lost 4 bases, J lost 1 base, and 17 bases lay in between. Looked up from germline, CDR1 is SGDLS and CDR2 is YYNGEE. This CDR3 is 16 amino acids long. The CDR3 loop is CASSPNQGMGQETQYF. DNA of the CDR3: TGTGCCAGCAGCCCTAACCAGGGGATGGGCCAAGAGACCCAGTACTTC.

This clone appeared a single time. This chain links TRBV7-3 with TRBJ2-1; D possibly corresponds to TRBD1 (5 bases). In germline, CDR1 is SGHTA, CDR2 FQGTGA. This CDR3 has 12 amino acids. V lost 4 bases to trimming and J lost 10 bases, with 11 bases between them. The CDR3 region has the DNA TGTGCCAGCAGCTACTCAGCAGGGGAGCAGTTCTTC. This translates into CASSYSAGEQFF.

V and J are TRBV7-6 and TRBJ2-4; 9 nucleotides line up with TRBD1. Germline V gives CDR1 SGHVS, CDR2 FNYEAQ. The CDR3 is 18 residues long. V lost 2 bases and J lost 3; bases outside the gene matches: 11. The CDR3, as DNA: TGTGCCAGCAGCTTATATATGGGACAGGGCCCCCTCAAAAACATTCAGTACTTC. It specifies CASSLYMGQGPLKNIQYF.

CDR3 bases: TGTGCCAGCAGCTTAGGATGGGCGGGGGGGAGTAAAAGCACAGATACGCAGTATTTT. Amino acids: CASSLGWAGGSKSTDTQYF. The chain recombines TRBV7-9 with TRBJ2-3; 9 bases align to TRBD2. Trimming at V came to 1 base and at J to 0 bases, leaving 11 bases not matched to a gene. The CDR3 runs 19 residues. CDR1 and CDR2 (germline): SEHNR, FQNEAQ (reference sequence).

The chain employs TRBV9 and TRBJ1-2, with D unclear. The ends were cut back, 4 bases at V and 4 bases at J, with 20 bases in the middle. Germline V gives CDR1 SGDLS, CDR2 YYNGEE. This CDR3 is 16 amino acids long. The CDR3 region has the DNA TGTGCCAGCAGCCACCTCTGGGAGGGTGCGGGCTATGGCTACACCTTC. Its translation is CASSHLWEGAGYGYTF.